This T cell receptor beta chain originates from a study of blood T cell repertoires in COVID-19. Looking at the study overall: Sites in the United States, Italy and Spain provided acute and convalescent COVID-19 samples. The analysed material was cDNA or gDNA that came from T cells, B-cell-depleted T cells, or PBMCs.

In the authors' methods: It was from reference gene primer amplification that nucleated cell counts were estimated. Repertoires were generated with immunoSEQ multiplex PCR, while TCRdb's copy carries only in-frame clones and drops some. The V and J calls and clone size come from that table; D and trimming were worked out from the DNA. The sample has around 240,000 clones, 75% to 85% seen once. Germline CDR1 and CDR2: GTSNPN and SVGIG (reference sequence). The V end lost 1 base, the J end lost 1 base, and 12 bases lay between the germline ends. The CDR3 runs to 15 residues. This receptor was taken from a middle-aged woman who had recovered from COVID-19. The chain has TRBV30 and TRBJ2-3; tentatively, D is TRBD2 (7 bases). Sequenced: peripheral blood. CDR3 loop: CAWSETGGGTDTQYF. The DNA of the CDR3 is TGTGCCTGGAGTGAAACGGGGGGCGGCACAGATACGCAGTATTTT. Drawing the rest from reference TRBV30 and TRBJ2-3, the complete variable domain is SQTIHQWPATLVQPVGSPLSLECTVEGTSNPNLYWYRQAAGRGLQLLFYSVGIGQISSEVPQNLSASRPQDRQFILSSKKLLLSDSGFYLCAWSETGGGTDTQYFGPGTRLTVL.